Below are 25 T cell receptor beta chains sequenced from a single sample in a study of neoadjuvant anti-PD-1 for oral cavity cancer. Time point reported: after neoadjuvant nivolumab, at surgical resection. Sequencing was performed with immunoSEQ multiplex PCR; in TCRdb, only in-frame clones are kept and a portion is missing. Of 68,000 or so clones in the sample, around 84% are singletons; the top ten hold less than 4%. The sample consisted of PBMCs, taken after nivolumab (anti-PD-1) treatment. The receptors here all came from a person aged 35 to 85 with oral cavity squamous cell carcinoma.

This sequence joins TRBV7-2 and TRBJ2-1; D possibly corresponds to TRBD1 (5 bases). This CDR3 is 12 amino acids long. V was shortened by 3 bases and J by 9 bases, with 9 bases between the two germline ends. Germline CDR1 and CDR2: SGHTA and FQGNSA. Written as DNA, the CDR3 is TGTGCCAGCAGCTTCAGGGTCAGTGAGCAGTTCTTC. This sequence encodes CASSFRVSEQFF.

DNA of the CDR3: TGTGCCAGTACCGATCCAGGGACAGGGTTGGTTTGGCAGCCCCAGCATTTT. The encoded protein is CASTDPGTGLVWQPQHF. J is TRBJ1-5 and V is TRBV19; 9 bases align to TRBD1. After removal of 7 bases from V and 7 bases from J, the junction contained 17 bases not matched to a gene. The CDR3 contains 17 residues. Germline CDR1 and CDR2: LNHDA and SQIVND (reference sequence).

The V and J genes are TRBV19 and TRBJ1-1; D gene ambiguous. Germline V lookup: CDR1 LNHDA, CDR2 SQIVND (reference sequence). The CDR3 is made up of 12 amino acids. V was clipped by 7 bases and J by 1 base, with 7 bases between them. This chain's CDR3 is CASTYGNTEAFF. The CDR3, as DNA: TGTGCCAGTACTTACGGGAACACTGAAGCTTTCTTT. Full variable domain (rest looked up from reference TRBV19 and TRBJ1-1): DGGITQSPKYLFRKEGQNVTLSCEQNLNHDAMYWYRQDPGQGLRLIYYSQIVNDFQKGDIAEGYSVSREKKESFPLTVTSAQKNPTAFYLCASTYGNTEAFFGQGTRLTVV.

CDR3 amino acids: CASSPRVGTEAFF. CDR3 nucleotides: TGTGCCAGCAGTCCGCGGGTGGGAACTGAAGCTTTCTTT. V and J are TRBV6-1 and TRBJ1-1; D not resolved. Trimming pared 5 bases from V and 5 bases from J, leaving 12 bases between. Germline V lookup: CDR1 MNHNS, CDR2 SASEGT. The CDR3 covers 13 residues.

The chain recombines TRBV7-3 with TRBJ2-5, with a possible D match to TRBD2 (5 bases). Trimming pared 5 bases from V and 4 bases from J, leaving 11 bases between. The CDR3 runs to 13 residues. Germline V gene data show CDR1 as SGHTA and CDR2 as FQGTGA. The CDR3 DNA is TGTGCCAGCAGCGAGGGTGGACGAGAGACCCAGTACTTC. Translated, it gives CASSEGGRETQYF.

This chain uses TRBV7-6 with TRBJ2-3, with a tentative D call TRBD1 (6 bases). V was trimmed by 5 bases and J by 1 base, leaving 16 bases between them. The germline gives CDR1 SGHVS, CDR2 FNYEAQ. The CDR3 covers 16 residues. CDR3 protein: CASSQSQGIGTDTQYF. DNA of the CDR3: TGTGCCAGCAGCCAAAGTCAGGGGATCGGCACAGATACGCAGTATTTT.

The chain combines TRBV11-2 with TRBJ2-3; D is unresolved. CDR3 length equals 15 residues. CDR1 and CDR2 (germline): SGHAT, FQNNGV. The V gene lost 1 base and the J gene lost 6 bases, with 14 bases spanning the gap. The CDR3 here is CASSLVVSVVDTQYF. Here the CDR3 DNA reads TGTGCCAGCAGCTTAGTCGTAAGTGTGGTGGATACGCAGTATTTT.

This clone was observed once. The chain carries TRBV5-1 and TRBJ2-3; tentatively, D is TRBD2 (6 bases). The CDR3 is made up of 14 amino acids. Germline assignment: CDR1 SGHRS and CDR2 YFSETQ. V was trimmed by 6 bases and J by 5 bases, leaving 16 bases between them. The CDR3 DNA follows: TGCGCCAGCACAGCGACGATCGGGGGAGATACGCAGTATTTT. This encodes CASTATIGGDTQYF.

V is TRBV19 and J is TRBJ1-2; 9 bases are shared with TRBD1. There are 16 residues in the CDR3. The germline CDR1 and CDR2 sequences are LNHDA and SQIVND (reference sequence). After removal of 5 bases from V and 4 bases from J, the junction contained 11 bases not matched to a gene. The DNA of the CDR3 is TGTGCCAGTAGTGAGAGATCGACAGGGGGAGCCTATGGCTACACCTTC. Amino acids: CASSERSTGGAYGYTF.

The chain carries TRBV27 and TRBJ1-2; D is perhaps TRBD1 (5 bases). The length of the CDR3 is 16 residues. CDR1 is MNHEY and CDR2 is SMNVEV in the germline V gene (reference sequence). Trimming pared 1 base from V and 8 bases from J, leaving 20 bases between. CDR3 coding DNA: TGTGCCAGCAGTTTATGGATGGCTGGGGGGTCAGGAGGCTACACCTTC. The encoded protein is CASSLWMAGGSGGYTF.

The V gene is TRBV7-2, the J gene TRBJ2-1, with a tentative D call TRBD2 (6 bases). This CDR3 is built from 16 residues. CDR1 is SGHTA and CDR2 is FQGNSA in the germline V gene. The V and J ends lost 5 bases and 6 bases respectively, with 20 bases between them. The CDR3 region has the DNA TGTGCCAGCAGCCGCAGCCGGGACTTGAATGGCAATGAGCAGTTCTTC. This gives the protein CASSRSRDLNGNEQFF.

The chain has TRBV29-1 and TRBJ2-7; D is possibly TRBD1 (5 bases). Germline V gene lookup returns CDR1 SQVTM and CDR2 ANQGSEA. Between the trimmed V and J ends, which lost 4 bases and 3 bases, there was a span of 16 bases. This CDR3 has 14 residues. CDR3 sequence (DNA): TGCAGCGTTGTGGTTGACAGAGGATTCTACGAGCAGTACTTC. As protein: CSVVVDRGFYEQYF.

The CDR3 is CASSPTGQRSYNEQFF. CDR3 coding DNA: TGCGCCAGCAGCCCCACTGGACAGCGCTCCTACAATGAGCAGTTCTTC. The gene calls are TRBV4-1 and TRBJ2-1; a possible D gene is TRBD1 (6 bases). There are 16 residues in the CDR3. V lost 4 bases to trimming and J lost 0 bases, with 13 bases between them. Germline V lookup: CDR1 MGHRA, CDR2 YSYEKL.

V is TRBV6-1 and J is TRBJ2-3; no clear D. Deletions cut 4 bases from V and 8 bases from J, with 22 bases between. The CDR3 is made up of 16 amino acids. Germline assignment: CDR1 MNHNS and CDR2 SASEGT. CDR3 sequence (DNA): TGTGCCAGCAGTGGGGAACACTTGAGTCATCGTTTTACGCAGTATTTT. This sequence encodes CASSGEHLSHRFTQYF.

The chain carries TRBV21-1 and TRBJ1-1. TRBV21-1 is listed as a pseudogene. This CDR3 is built from 15 residues. The CDR3 DNA reads TGTGCCAGCAGCAGCGCCTACACAATTCGCACTGAAGCTTTCTTT. It yields the protein CASSSAYTIRTEAFF.

The chain is built from TRBV30 and TRBJ2-2; D unclear. The CDR3 contains 12 residues. In germline, CDR1 is GTSNPN, CDR2 SVGIG (reference sequence). The V and J ends lost 4 bases and 2 bases respectively, with 5 bases between them. The CDR3 DNA is TGTGCCTGGAACTACAACACCGGGGAGCTGTTTTTT. This translates into CAWNYNTGELFF.

The rearrangement links TRBV29-1 to TRBJ1-2; D is unresolved. The germline gives CDR1 SQVTM, CDR2 ANQGSEA. V was cut by 0 bases and J by 0 bases, with 8 bases left in between. The CDR3 spans 14 residues. For the CDR3, the DNA is TGCAGCGTTGAAGATCAGACTTCTAACTATGGCTACACCTTC. It translates to CSVEDQTSNYGYTF.

This rearrangement joins TRBV10-3 to TRBJ2-7, with D perhaps being TRBD1 or TRBD2 (5 bases each). CDR3 size: 15 residues. Trimming shortened V by 6 bases and J by 3 bases, and 18 bases separated the two germline ends. Germline-derived CDR1 and CDR2 are ENHRY and SYGVKD. The CDR3 protein is CAISDGPGGDYEQYF. As DNA, the CDR3 is TGTGCCATCAGCGATGGACCTGGGGGAGACTACGAGCAGTACTTC.

The chain carries TRBV7-3 and TRBJ2-1; D assignment may be TRBD1 or TRBD2 (5 bases each). V was pared by 3 bases and J by 6 bases, with 9 bases between. The CDR3 consists of 13 residues. Germline assignment: CDR1 SGHTA and CDR2 FQGTGA. CDR3 sequence (DNA): TGTGCCAGCAGCTTTGGGGGTTCCAATGAGCAGTTCTTC. It yields the protein CASSFGGSNEQFF.

This clone is a singleton in its sample. The CDR3: CASSSDRDPPGELFF. CDR3 nucleotide sequence: TGCGCCAGCAGCTCTGACAGGGACCCCCCCGGGGAGCTGTTTTTT. The rearrangement uses TRBV5-1 and TRBJ2-2, with 7 bases identical to TRBD1. Germline CDR1 reads SGHRS; CDR2 reads YFSETQ. This CDR3 has 15 amino acids. V dropped 3 bases and J dropped 6; count of bases not matched to a gene: 8.

The chain links TRBV7-8 to TRBJ2-7, with 7 bases aligning to TRBD2. Germline V gene lookup returns CDR1 SGHVS and CDR2 FQNEAQ. J was trimmed by 6 bases and V by 2 bases; bases with no gene match: 4. CDR3 length: 13 amino acids. The CDR3 loop reads CASSLREGGEQYF. The CDR3, as DNA: TGTGCCAGCAGCTTAAGGGAGGGCGGCGAGCAGTACTTC.

The rearrangement uses TRBV10-3 and TRBJ2-7; no clear D. This CDR3 comprises 14 residues. V shed 3 bases and J shed 4 bases, with 13 bases lying between them. Germline CDR1 ENHRY, CDR2 SYGVKD. CDR3 sequence: CAISEGPPFYEQYF. In DNA form, the CDR3 reads TGTGCCATCAGTGAAGGGCCACCTTTTTACGAGCAGTACTTC.

The chain links TRBV30 to TRBJ2-2; 11 bases match TRBD2. With 5 bases clipped from V and 4 bases from J, the junction kept 6 bases outside the gene matches. The CDR3 spans 15 residues. The germline CDR1 and CDR2 sequences are GTSNPN and SVGIG (reference sequence). Written as DNA, the CDR3 is TGTGCCTGGTCGGGACTAGCGGATATCACCGGGGAGCTGTTTTTT. It codes for CAWSGLADITGELFF.

The chain has TRBV6-1 and TRBJ1-5; TRBD1 might be the D (6 bases). The CDR3 spans 16 residues. The germline V and J ends were trimmed by 0 bases and 4 bases, with 13 bases remaining between them. Germline-derived CDR1 and CDR2 are MNHNS and SASEGT. The CDR3, as DNA: TGTGCCAGCAGTGAAGCCACCGTAGGGGGGAATCAGCCCCAGCATTTT. Residues: CASSEATVGGNQPQHF.

The chain couples TRBV7-3 to TRBJ2-1; 8 bases agree with TRBD1. The V and J ends lost 5 bases and 6 bases, in that order; junction bases with no gene match: 3. CDR1 is SGHTA, CDR2 FQGTGA, per germline. The CDR3 covers 13 residues. The CDR3 loop is CASSNTGGNEQFF. CDR3 DNA: TGTGCCAGCAGCAATACAGGGGGCAATGAGCAGTTCTTC.